This TCR beta chain is from a study of shared clonotypes between healthy human individuals. Turning to the study itself: In total, the donors were two women and a few men aged 18 to 49.

Study results and limitations: Estimated clonotype richness was generally higher in naive than memory subsets.

Points on this clone: The antigen is undetermined.

The authors distributed each subset's genomic DNA evenly over several immunoSEQ plates. Source study methods: Filtering of immunoSEQ junctional sequences could not match full-length read filtering. Produced via immunoSEQ multiplex PCR; TCRdb's table is partial and in-frame only. The V and J calls and clone size come from that table; D and trimming were worked out from the DNA. The data show over a million clones, about 80% seen once. CDR1 SGHTA and CDR2 FQGNSA come from the germline V gene. The V gene lost 1 base and the J gene lost 6 bases, with 13 bases spanning the gap. CDR3 length: 15 amino acids.

The chain employs TRBV7-2 and TRBJ1-5; D remains ambiguous. This TCR came from a man aged 18 to 29 in good health. Sequencing input: memory CD4+ T cells sorted from blood. Subset of the sample: CD45RA-negative fraction. CDR3 nucleotides: TGTGCCAGCAGCTTAGATGTGGGTCTCGGTCAGCCCCAGCATTTT. It codes for CASSLDVGLGQPQHF. The whole variable domain, filled in from reference TRBV7-2 and TRBJ1-5, reads GAGVSQSPSNKVTEKGKDVELRCDPISGHTALYWYRQSLGQGLEFLIYFQGNSAPDKSGLPSDRFSAERTGGSVSTLTIQRTQQEDSAVYLCASSLDVGLGQPQHFGDGTRLSIL.